The rows below give T cell receptor beta chains drawn from one sample of a study of T-cell reconstitution after alpha-beta-depleted transplantation in children. TCRdb re-derived calls from the PCR reads in MiXCR, one entry per CDR3 protein. The sample records about 230,000 distinct CDR3 sequences, under 13% being singletons. The sample was PBMCs, taken before TCRalphabeta/CD19-depleted stem cell transplant. These receptor sequences come from a child less than two years old with acute myeloid leukemia, due to receive a stem cell transplant. CDR3s include the opening cysteine and the closing phenylalanine or tryptophan. Fields, in order: V gene, D gene, clone size, J gene, CDR3 length, CDR3 DNA, CDR3 protein. D genes are given only for firm matches. The size field is filled for only some rows; it gives once, few, many or a size class.

V: TRBV5-1; D: TRBD1; size: many; J: TRBJ1-1; length: 17; DNA: TGCGCCAGCAGCTTGGCCCTACAGGGGGCGGGGAATACTGAAGCTTTCTTT; CDR3: CASSLALQGAGNTEAFF
V: TRBV10-3; D: TRBD1; size: many; J: TRBJ2-7; length: 15; DNA: TGTGCCATACGACAGGGGCAGACCACCTCCTACGAGCAGTACTTC; CDR3: CAIRQGQTTSYEQYF
V: TRBV30; D: TRBD1; size: few; J: TRBJ2-2; length: 14; DNA: TGTGCCTGGAGACGGCAGGGGGCGTCCGGGGAGCTGTTTTTT; CDR3: CAWRRQGASGELFF
V: TRBV2; D: TRBD1; size: many; J: TRBJ1-3; length: 14; DNA: TGTGCCAGCAGGGACAGGGGGACTGGAAACACCATATATTTT; CDR3: CASRDRGTGNTIYF
V: TRBV5-1; D: -; size: many; J: TRBJ1-6; length: 16; DNA: TGCGCCAGCAGCTTTGTGGCAAGCTCCTATAATTCACCCCTCCACTTT; CDR3: CASSFVASSYNSPLHF
V: TRBV7-2; D: -; size: many; J: TRBJ1-3; length: 13; DNA: TGTGCCAGCAGCTTAGAAACGGGAAACACCATATATTTT; CDR3: CASSLETGNTIYF
V: TRBV7-2; D: TRBD2; size: many; J: TRBJ2-7; length: 14; DNA: TGTGCCAGCAGCTTAGGACTAGCGGGCTACGAGCAGTACTTC; CDR3: CASSLGLAGYEQYF
V: TRBV4-1; D: -; size: -; J: TRBJ2-1; length: 14; DNA: TGCGCCAGCGGCCAAGAACGGGGACCCAATCAGCAGTTCTTC; CDR3: CASGQERGPNQQFF
V: TRBV3-1; D: -; size: many; J: TRBJ2-2; length: 14; DNA: TGTGCCAGCAGCCAAGATCCGATCACCGGGGAGCTGTTTTTT; CDR3: CASSQDPITGELFF
V: TRBV12-3/TRBV12-4; D: -; size: many; J: TRBJ1-1; length: 12; DNA: TGTGCCAGCAGTTTATCCAGGGCCGAAGCTTTCTTT; CDR3: CASSLSRAEAFF
V: TRBV18; D: TRBD1; size: -; J: TRBJ1-6; length: 14; DNA: TGTGCCAGCTCACCTGACAGGGCGGTACCACCCCTCCACTTT; CDR3: CASSPDRAVPPLHF
V: TRBV29-1; D: -; size: many; J: TRBJ1-2; length: 11; DNA: TGCAGTCGGGGACCGCAACATGGCTACACCTTC; CDR3: CSRGPQHGYTF
V: TRBV5-1; D: TRBD1; size: many; J: TRBJ1-1; length: 14; DNA: TGCGCCAGCAGCGGGGGACAGGGGAAGACTGAAGCTTTCTTT; CDR3: CASSGGQGKTEAFF
V: TRBV6-1; D: TRBD1; size: -; J: TRBJ2-6; length: 15; DNA: TGTGCCAGCAGGAGGACAGGGACTGGGGCCAACGTCCTGACTTTC; CDR3: CASRRTGTGANVLTF
V: TRBV28; D: -; size: few; J: TRBJ2-6; length: 13; DNA: TGTGCCAGTCTCCACTCTGGGGCCAACGTCCTGACTTTC; CDR3: CASLHSGANVLTF
V: TRBV29-1; D: TRBD1; size: many; J: TRBJ1-2; length: 13; DNA: TGCAGCGTTGAACGGCAGGGGGAAGGTGGCTACACCTTC; CDR3: CSVERQGEGGYTF
V: TRBV10-1; D: -; size: many; J: TRBJ2-1; length: 13; DNA: TGCGCCAGCAGTAGCACTAGACTCAATGAGCAGTTCTTC; CDR3: CASSSTRLNEQFF
V: TRBV5-6; D: -; size: many; J: TRBJ2-6; length: 15; DNA: TGTGCCAGCAGCTTGGGATACTCTGGGGCCAACGTCCTGACTTTC; CDR3: CASSLGYSGANVLTF
V: TRBV18; D: TRBD1; size: few; J: TRBJ1-5; length: 14; DNA: TGTGCCAGCTCAGCTGGACAGGGGTATCAGCCCCAGCATTTT; CDR3: CASSAGQGYQPQHF
V: TRBV19; D: TRBD2; size: many; J: TRBJ2-5; length: 17; DNA: TGTGCCAGTAGTGCGACTAGCGGGGGGGCGTCGGAAGAGACCCAGTACTTC; CDR3: CASSATSGGASEETQYF
V: TRBV24-1; D: -; size: many; J: TRBJ2-2; length: 15; DNA: TGTGCCACCAGTGAGAGGGGCATTAACACCGGGGAGCTGTTTTTT; CDR3: CATSERGINTGELFF
V: TRBV7-2; D: -; size: -; J: TRBJ2-3; length: 14; DNA: TGTGCCAGCAGCACGGGACCGGCCCAGCAGCCCCAGTATTTT; CDR3: CASSTGPAQQPQYF
V: TRBV6-6; D: -; size: many; J: TRBJ1-2; length: 12; DNA: TGTGCCAGCAGAACAGACACCTATGGCTACACCTTC; CDR3: CASRTDTYGYTF
V: TRBV6-2/TRBV6-3; D: -; size: many; J: TRBJ1-1; length: 13; DNA: TGTGCCAGCAGCAGGGGATTTGGCACTGAAGCTTTCTTT; CDR3: CASSRGFGTEAFF
V: TRBV2; D: TRBD2; size: many; J: TRBJ2-3; length: 17; DNA: TGTGCCAGCAGGGCCGGGACTAGCGGCCCTCGGACAGATACGCAGTATTTT; CDR3: CASRAGTSGPRTDTQYF
V: TRBV9; D: -; size: -; J: TRBJ1-1; length: 14; DNA: TGTGCCAGCAGCACGACACGCTGGCTCACTGAAGCTTTCTTT; CDR3: CASSTTRWLTEAFF
V: TRBV11-2; D: -; size: many; J: TRBJ1-6; length: 15; DNA: TGTGCCAGCAGCTTAGTACCCGACAGTCCCGCACCCCTCCACTTT; CDR3: CASSLVPDSPAPLHF
V: TRBV20-1; D: -; size: many; J: TRBJ2-3; length: 13; DNA: TGCAGCGCTACGGACAGACCCACAGATACGCAGTATTTT; CDR3: CSATDRPTDTQYF
V: TRBV20-1; D: TRBD1; size: -; J: TRBJ1-4; length: 12; DNA: TGCAGTGCCTCGGACAGGGGAGAAAAACTGTTTTTT; CDR3: CSASDRGEKLFF
V: TRBV19; D: -; size: many; J: TRBJ2-7; length: 15; DNA: TGTGCCAGTAGTATCGGTGGCCGCGACACCTACGAGCAGTACTTC; CDR3: CASSIGGRDTYEQYF
V: TRBV12-3/TRBV12-4; D: TRBD1; size: many; J: TRBJ2-5; length: 15; DNA: TGTGCCAGCAAATTACACAGGGGGACAAAAGAGACCCAGTACTTC; CDR3: CASKLHRGTKETQYF
V: TRBV6-1; D: TRBD1; size: many; J: TRBJ2-7; length: 14; DNA: TGTGCCAGCAGTGAAGTGGGACAGGCCTACGAGCAGTACTTC; CDR3: CASSEVGQAYEQYF
V: TRBV3-1; D: -; size: many; J: TRBJ1-1; length: 15; DNA: TGTGCCAGCAGCCCTGTGGGACGGGGGAACACTGAAGCTTTCTTT; CDR3: CASSPVGRGNTEAFF
V: TRBV7-9; D: TRBD2; size: many; J: TRBJ2-5; length: 17; DNA: TGTGCCAGCAGCTTAGCTCCCAGAACTAGCGGGAGAGAGACCCAGTACTTC; CDR3: CASSLAPRTSGRETQYF
V: TRBV4-1; D: TRBD1; size: many; J: TRBJ2-3; length: 14; DNA: TGCGCCAGCAGGCGACAGGGTTGGACAGATACGCAGTATTTT; CDR3: CASRRQGWTDTQYF
V: TRBV11-3; D: -; size: few; J: TRBJ2-1; length: 13; DNA: TGTGCCAGCCGCGTAGATATACTCAATGAGCAGTTCTTC; CDR3: CASRVDILNEQFF
V: TRBV20-1; D: -; size: many; J: TRBJ1-5; length: 15; DNA: TGCAGTGCTATCGGGTTCAGTATGGGCAATCAGCCCCAGCATTTT; CDR3: CSAIGFSMGNQPQHF
V: TRBV2; D: -; size: many; J: TRBJ2-2; length: 13; DNA: TGTGCCAGCAGGCAGGGTGCCAGCGGGGAGCTGTTTTTT; CDR3: CASRQGASGELFF
V: TRBV3-1; D: TRBD2; size: many; J: TRBJ2-1; length: 15; DNA: TGTGCCAGCAGCCCGGGACTAGCGGGCTACAATGAGCAGTTCTTC; CDR3: CASSPGLAGYNEQFF
V: TRBV12-3/TRBV12-4; D: -; size: many; J: TRBJ2-2; length: 15; DNA: TGTGCCAGCAGTTTACAGGGGGGGTTAACCGGGGAGCTGTTTTTT; CDR3: CASSLQGGLTGELFF
V: TRBV14; D: TRBD2; size: many; J: TRBJ2-7; length: 17; DNA: TGTGCCAGCAGCCAAGGGAAACTAGCGGAAAGCTCCTACGAGCAGTACTTC; CDR3: CASSQGKLAESSYEQYF
V: TRBV5-1; D: -; size: many; J: TRBJ2-1; length: 12; DNA: TGCGCCAGCAGCTTGGAGTTCAATGAGCAGTTCTTC; CDR3: CASSLEFNEQFF
V: TRBV12-3/TRBV12-4; D: -; size: many; J: TRBJ2-7; length: 12; DNA: TGTGCCAGCAGTTGGGGCCCAGCCTCCACGTACTTC; CDR3: CASSWGPASTYF
V: TRBV6-1; D: -; size: few; J: TRBJ1-4; length: 15; DNA: TGTGCCAGCACCCCCAGTTGGGACTTCAATGAAAAACTGTTTTTT; CDR3: CASTPSWDFNEKLFF
V: TRBV3-1; D: TRBD2; size: -; J: TRBJ2-1; length: 17; DNA: TGTGCCACCAGCCAGCAGGGACTAGCGGGCCGCTACAATGAGCAGTTCTTC; CDR3: CATSQQGLAGRYNEQFF
V: TRBV2; D: -; size: many; J: TRBJ2-7; length: 15; DNA: TGTGCCAGCAGTGAATTGACTACCACCCTTTACGAGCAGTACTTC; CDR3: CASSELTTTLYEQYF
V: TRBV7-4; D: TRBD2; size: -; J: TRBJ2-2; length: 16; DNA: TGTGCCAGCAGCTTCAGTCGGGGGGGGAACACCGGGGAGCTGTTTTTT; CDR3: CASSFSRGGNTGELFF
V: TRBV6-5; D: -; size: many; J: TRBJ2-7; length: 14; DNA: TGTGCCAGCAGTTGGGGGCCCGGGGGCTACGAGCAGTACTTC; CDR3: CASSWGPGGYEQYF
V: TRBV7-9; D: -; size: many; J: TRBJ2-7; length: 13; DNA: TGTGCCAGCAGCTTAGAAGAGGGGGGGGAGCAGTACTTC; CDR3: CASSLEEGGEQYF
V: TRBV10-3; D: -; size: many; J: TRBJ2-1; length: 16; DNA: TGTGCCATCAGGGCAGAGGGCAGAGGATTTGACAATGAGCAGTTCTTC; CDR3: CAIRAEGRGFDNEQFF
V: TRBV5-1; D: -; size: -; J: TRBJ2-2; length: 15; DNA: TGCGCCAGCAGCTCCCAGCACATGAACACCTGGGAGCTGTTTTTT; CDR3: CASSSQHMNTWELFF
V: TRBV4-2; D: TRBD1; size: many; J: TRBJ2-7; length: 15; DNA: TGTGCCAGCAGCCCCCCGGGACAGGGCTCCTACGAGCAGTACTTC; CDR3: CASSPPGQGSYEQYF
V: TRBV11-2; D: -; size: many; J: TRBJ2-5; length: 14; DNA: TGTGCCAGCAGCCCAGCGGCTAACCAAGAGACCCAGTACTTC; CDR3: CASSPAANQETQYF
V: TRBV7-2; D: TRBD1; size: many; J: TRBJ2-1; length: 11; DNA: TGTGCCAGCAGCTGGGGACAGGGTCTGTTCTTC; CDR3: CASSWGQGLFF
V: TRBV28; D: TRBD1; size: -; J: TRBJ1-5; length: 14; DNA: TGTGCCAGCGGCGGGGACAGGACCTTGAAGCCCCAGCATTTT; CDR3: CASGGDRTLKPQHF